This T cell receptor (beta chain) was captured in a study of blood T cell repertoires in COVID-19. The study recruited people aged about 18 to 95 years across approximately 24 US areas. Two negative PCRs, clearance, or symptom resolution were required of recovered Cohort 3 donors. V lost 7 bases to trimming and J lost 7 bases; unmatched junction nucleotides: 11. Germline V gene data show CDR1 as MNHEY and CDR2 as SVGAGI. The CDR3 has 14 residues. TCRdb keeps only in-frame clones here, not all; method: immunoSEQ multiplex PCR. The sample comprises some 170,000 clones, 84% of which are singletons, and around 15% rests with the top ten.

Sequenced material: PBMCs or T cells enriched from blood (not recorded which). The sequence came from a man in his fifties who had recovered from COVID-19. The J gene is TRBJ2-5, the V gene TRBV6-5; TRBD1 aligns across 8 bases. CDR3 protein: CASKVPSGQGTQYF. In DNA form, the CDR3 reads TGTGCCAGCAAAGTCCCTAGTGGACAGGGGACCCAGTACTTC.